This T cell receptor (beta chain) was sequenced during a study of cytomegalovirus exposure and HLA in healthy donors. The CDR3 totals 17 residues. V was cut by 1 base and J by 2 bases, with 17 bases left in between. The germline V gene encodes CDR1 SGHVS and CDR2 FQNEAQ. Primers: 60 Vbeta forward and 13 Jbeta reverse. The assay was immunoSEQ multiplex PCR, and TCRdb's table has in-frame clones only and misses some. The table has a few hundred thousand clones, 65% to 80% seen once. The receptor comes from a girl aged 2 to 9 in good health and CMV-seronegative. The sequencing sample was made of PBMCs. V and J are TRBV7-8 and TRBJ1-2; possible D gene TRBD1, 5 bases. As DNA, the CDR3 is TGTGCCAGCAGCTTAGTTTTTAGCAGGGCGAAAAACTATGGCTACACCTTC. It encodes CASSLVFSRAKNYGYTF.